The 3 T cell receptor beta chains in this list originate from one sample, sequenced in a study of blood T cell repertoires in COVID-19. Assay used: immunoSEQ multiplex PCR; TCRdb lists only in-frame clones, some missing. The table lists under 300,000 clones, around 85% of them singletons, with around 6.4% in the top ten. The sample taken for sequencing was peripheral blood. All receptors come from a woman aged 55-69 years with active or convalescent COVID-19.

This rearrangement joins TRBV3-1 (or the pseudogene TRBV3-2) to TRBJ2-1, with D maybe TRBD2 (6 bases). Germline assignment: CDR1 LGHDT and CDR2 YNNKEL (reference sequence). This CDR3 contains 14 residues. V lost 0 bases, J lost 7 bases, and 10 bases lay in between. The DNA of the CDR3 is TGTGCCAGCAGCCAAGATCCACGGGAGAATGAGCAGTTCTTC. Amino acid sequence: CASSQDPRENEQFF.

CDR3 nucleotide sequence: TGTGCCAGTAGTATCGGGGGGGCCTTTCTATGGGAGCAGTTCTTC. It yields the protein CASSIGGAFLWEQFF. The rearrangement joins TRBV19 to TRBJ2-1, with 8 positions matching TRBD2. V lost 3 bases and J lost 10; bases outside the gene matches: 11. The CDR3 is 15 amino acids. The V gene's germline CDR1 is LNHDA and CDR2 SQIVND (reference sequence).

V and J are TRBV30 and TRBJ1-1; D is perhaps TRBD1 (6 bases). The CDR3 runs 14 residues. With 3 bases removed from V and 0 bases from J, the gap between germline ends came to 11 bases. CDR1 is GTSNPN and CDR2 is SVGIG in the germline V gene (reference sequence). The chain's CDR3 is CAWSIQGLNTEAFF. CDR3 DNA: TGTGCCTGGAGCATACAGGGATTGAACACTGAAGCTTTCTTT.